This T cell receptor (beta chain) was sequenced during a study of identifying expanded T cells in peripheral blood. Sequencing was performed with immunoSEQ multiplex PCR; in TCRdb, only in-frame clones are kept and a portion is missing. The sample yields under 70,000 clones, approximately 89% seen once. General study results and limits: Roughly two-week clone count variance significantly increased as total template count grew. Over about two and four weeks, about 15 and 19 clones changed, versus around 1.3 between replicates.

As concerns this clone: The antigen remains undetermined.

Healthy donors had no documented immune events, such as infections, while sampled. This CDR3 is 15 amino acids long. V was shortened by 1 base and J by 2 bases, with 9 bases between the two germline ends. Looked up from germline, CDR1 is SEHNR and CDR2 is FQNEAQ (reference sequence). The chain has TRBV7-9 and TRBJ2-1; D is unclear. The clonotype was recovered from a person between 18 and 70 years old in good health. The sample was blood. CDR3 coding DNA: TGTGCCAGCAGCTTAGTCCCGGGCCCCTACAATGAGCAGTTCTTC. Translation gives CASSLVPGPYNEQFF. Full variable domain (remainder filled in from reference TRBV7-9 and TRBJ2-1): DTGVSQNPRHKITKRGQNVTFRCDPISEHNRLYWYRQTLGQGPEFLTYFQNEAQLEKSRLLSDRFSAERPKGSFSTLEIQRTEQGDSAMYLCASSLVPGPYNEQFFGPGTRLTVL.